These 5 T cell receptor beta chains were sequenced from one sample in a study of blood T cell repertoires in COVID-19. Method: immunoSEQ multiplex PCR; TCRdb's copy keeps in-frame clones and lacks some. The table lists about 78,000 clones, 70% to 90% of them singletons. Source material: peripheral blood. Receptor source: a woman older than 75 with active or convalescent COVID-19.

Here the CDR3 reads CASSSTGGKETQYF. DNA of the CDR3: TGTGCCAGCAGCTCGACAGGGGGCAAAGAGACCCAGTACTTC. The chain uses TRBV7-3 and TRBJ2-5; 10 positions match TRBD1. The J segment lost 3 bases and the V segment lost 4 bases, leaving 2 bases of the junction unmatched. The CDR3 spans 14 residues. Germline V CDR1 and CDR2: SGHTA, FQGTGA.

V gene TRBV28 combines with J gene TRBJ1-1, with D possibly matching TRBD1 (6 bases). Germline CDR1 reads MDHEN; CDR2 reads SYDVKM. This CDR3 region has 14 residues. The V end lost 7 bases, the J end lost 1 base, and 13 bases lay between the germline ends. As DNA, the CDR3 is TGTGCCAGCACCGGTAGACAGGCGAACACTGAAGCTTTCTTT. Translation gives CASTGRQANTEAFF.

The chain recombines TRBV11-2 with TRBJ2-3; 9 bases map to TRBD2. The junction had 5 bases not matched to a gene; V was cut back by 2 bases and J by 5 bases. The germline CDR1 and CDR2 sequences are SGHAT and FQNNGV. The CDR3 loop spans 15 amino acids. In DNA, the CDR3 is TGTGCCAGCAGCTTACGAACTAGCGGGTTAGATACGCAGTATTTT. It encodes CASSLRTSGLDTQYF.

The V and J genes are TRBV24-1 and TRBJ1-5, with D unclear. CDR1 is KGHDR and CDR2 is SFDVKD in the germline V gene. CDR3 length: 14 residues. Trimming cost V 3 bases and J 0 bases, with 5 bases left between them. The CDR3: CATSDPSSNQPQHF. The CDR3 DNA is TGTGCCACCAGTGATCCGAGTAGCAATCAGCCCCAGCATTTT.

Points on this clone: The junction shows a germline mismatch at one end, possibly a read error. V and J are TRBV19 and TRBJ1-3; 8 nucleotides agree with TRBD1. In germline, CDR1 is LNHDA, CDR2 SQIVND (reference sequence). The CDR3 has 12 residues. The CDR3 DNA sequence: TGCCAAGGGGGGACAGGTGGAAACACCATATATTTT. It is translated as CQGGTGGNTIYF. Based on the CDR3 plus reference TRBV19 and TRBJ1-3, the full variable domain is DGGITQSPKYLFRKEGQNVTLSCEQNLNHDAMYWYRQDPGQGLRLIYYSQIVNDFQKGDIAEGYSVSREKKESFPLTVTSAQKNPTAFYLCQGGTGGNTIYFGEGSWLTVV.